A selection of T cell receptor beta chains follows, all from one sample in a study of spatial heterogeneity in lung cancer. TCRdb recomputed calls from the 5' RACE reads with MiXCR, one row per CDR3 protein. The data show more than 1,300 distinct CDR3 sequences, approximately 12% seen once. The input for sequencing was lung tumor tissue, taken at surgery. Receptor source: a female donor with early-stage non-small cell lung cancer. CDR3s leave out the opening cysteine and the closing phenylalanine or tryptophan.

len: 12; v_gene: TRBV9; j_gene: TRBJ2-7; CDR3aa: ASSVGQGGYEQY
len: 12; v_gene: TRBV11-2; j_gene: TRBJ2-7; CDR3aa: ASSLGFDTYEQY
len: 13; v_gene: TRBV4-3; j_gene: TRBJ2-7; CDR3aa: ASSHSGTSGYEQY
len: 11; v_gene: TRBV20-1; j_gene: TRBJ2-4; CDR3aa: SARVGTRDIQY
len: 10; v_gene: TRBV29-1; j_gene: TRBJ2-5; CDR3aa: SVRAVQETQY
len: 14; v_gene: TRBV6-5; j_gene: TRBJ1-1; CDR3aa: ASSYSPGAGNTEAF
len: 10; v_gene: TRBV28; j_gene: TRBJ1-1; CDR3aa: ASSPLTTEAF
len: 15; v_gene: TRBV7-6; j_gene: TRBJ1-1; CDR3aa: ASSSPYEDRVNTEAF
len: 12; v_gene: TRBV28; j_gene: TRBJ1-2; CDR3aa: ASRDGQALLGYT
len: 12; v_gene: TRBV20-1; j_gene: TRBJ2-7; CDR3aa: SARSRGRTYEQY
len: 11; v_gene: TRBV7-9; j_gene: TRBJ1-1; CDR3aa: ASSLAGKAEAF
len: 13; v_gene: TRBV20-1; j_gene: TRBJ2-5; CDR3aa: SALPGLAGQETQY
len: 12; v_gene: TRBV6-5; j_gene: TRBJ1-2; CDR3aa: ASSYSSQDNGYT
len: 11; v_gene: TRBV19; j_gene: TRBJ1-2; CDR3aa: ASSPPSEYGYT
len: 12; v_gene: TRBV7-2; j_gene: TRBJ2-4; CDR3aa: ASSITGLTDIQY
len: 10; v_gene: TRBV7-2; j_gene: TRBJ1-6; CDR3aa: ASSPSVSPLH
len: 13; v_gene: TRBV6-5; j_gene: TRBJ2-7; CDR3aa: ASSVGGQGGYEQY
len: 16; v_gene: TRBV12-3/TRBV12-4; j_gene: TRBJ1-4; CDR3aa: ASSFGGTGRTGQEKLF
len: 13; v_gene: TRBV20-1; j_gene: TRBJ2-7; CDR3aa: SARSGTSGTYEQY
len: 12; v_gene: TRBV30; j_gene: TRBJ2-3; CDR3aa: AWGDRRATDTQY
len: 12; v_gene: TRBV27; j_gene: TRBJ2-1; CDR3aa: ASSPAGSHNEQF
len: 13; v_gene: TRBV18; j_gene: TRBJ2-3; CDR3aa: ASSLASGVTDTQY
len: 11; v_gene: TRBV27; j_gene: TRBJ1-1; CDR3aa: ASSVVRDTEAF
len: 13; v_gene: TRBV12-3/TRBV12-4; j_gene: TRBJ1-6; CDR3aa: ASSLGRGRWSPLH
len: 12; v_gene: TRBV14; j_gene: TRBJ1-1; CDR3aa: ASSQVRSRGEAF
len: 10; v_gene: TRBV27; j_gene: TRBJ2-7; CDR3aa: ASSSQGMEQY
len: 13; v_gene: TRBV20-1; j_gene: TRBJ2-5; CDR3aa: SARDSSELAETQY
len: 13; v_gene: TRBV20-1; j_gene: TRBJ2-6; CDR3aa: SARVGGSGANVLT